These T cell receptor beta chains were read from a single sample in a study of shared clonotypes between healthy human individuals. Clones were read by immunoSEQ multiplex PCR, and TCRdb kept only the in-frame ones, dropping some. The sample includes 2.3 million or so clones, 85% to 95% of them seen just once. Sequencing was performed on naive CD4+ T cells from PBMCs. The origin of the receptors is a man younger than 35 in good health. Some clones in this sample may be carry-over from other donors' samples. The CDR3 runs from the conserved cysteine through the conserved F or W. The order of the fields is V gene, D gene, J gene, clone size, CDR3 DNA, CDR3 protein. The D gene is left open where the match is weak. Clone size is not always given. Where it is, it says once, few, many or a class for expanded clones.

V gene: TRBV21-1
D gene: .
J gene: TRBJ1-5
clone size: .
CDR3 DNA: TGTGCCAGCAGCAGATTTACAGGGAAAGGGCTTCAGCCCCAGCATTTT
CDR3 protein: CASSRFTGKGLQPQHF

V gene: TRBV5-1
D gene: .
J gene: TRBJ2-1
clone size: .
CDR3 DNA: TGCGCCAGCAGCTTGGACCAGGCCCGAGAGCAGTTCTTC
CDR3 protein: CASSLDQAREQFF

V gene: TRBV5-4
D gene: TRBD1
J gene: TRBJ2-5
clone size: .
CDR3 DNA: TGTGCCAGCAGCTTAGGGGACAGCCGGGGAGAGACCCAGTACTTC
CDR3 protein: CASSLGDSRGETQYF

V gene: TRBV28
D gene: .
J gene: TRBJ2-7
clone size: .
CDR3 DNA: TGTGCCAGCAGGGGCACCGGAAGGGTGGGGCAGTACTTC
CDR3 protein: CASRGTGRVGQYF

V gene: TRBV4-3
D gene: .
J gene: TRBJ1-5
clone size: .
CDR3 DNA: TGCGCCAGCAGTACGGACTTTAAAAGCAATCAGCCCCAGCATTTT
CDR3 protein: CASSTDFKSNQPQHF

V gene: TRBV4-1
D gene: .
J gene: TRBJ1-2
clone size: .
CDR3 DNA: TGCGCCAGCAGCCAAGCGTCGGGTAGAAGAGGTGGCTACACCTTC
CDR3 protein: CASSQASGRRGGYTF

V gene: TRBV7-6
D gene: TRBD1
J gene: TRBJ2-6
clone size: .
CDR3 DNA: TGTGCCAGCAGCTTTTCTCCGGGACAGGGATTAACTGGGGCCAACGTCCTGACTTTC
CDR3 protein: CASSFSPGQGLTGANVLTF

V gene: TRBV28
D gene: TRBD2
J gene: TRBJ2-3
clone size: .
CDR3 DNA: TGTGCCAGCAGTTTAAGGGGGCATTTCGAGGGACTAGCGTCGCCCCACACAGATACGCAGTATTTT
CDR3 protein: CASSLRGHFEGLASPHTDTQYF

V gene: TRBV28
D gene: TRBD2
J gene: TRBJ2-4
clone size: .
CDR3 DNA: TGTGCCAGCAGTCCCCCCGGACTAGCGGGAGGGGGCACGCAGTACTTC
CDR3 protein: CASSPPGLAGGGTQYF

V gene: TRBV29-1
D gene: .
J gene: TRBJ2-7
clone size: .
CDR3 DNA: TGCAGCGCTGGCGCCGGGGGCTACGAACAGTACTTC
CDR3 protein: CSAGAGGYEQYF

V gene: TRBV28
D gene: .
J gene: TRBJ2-7
clone size: .
CDR3 DNA: TGTGCCAGCAGTAGGGACTCGATCGCTGAGCAGTACTTC
CDR3 protein: CASSRDSIAEQYF

V gene: TRBV7-2
D gene: TRBD2
J gene: TRBJ2-3
clone size: .
CDR3 DNA: TGTGCCAGCAGCTTTGGTTTGTTCGGTGGGAGGGCCCCAGATACGCAGTATTTT
CDR3 protein: CASSFGLFGGRAPDTQYF

V gene: TRBV6-5
D gene: TRBD2
J gene: TRBJ2-2
clone size: .
CDR3 DNA: TGTGCCAGCAGAGACGGACTAGCGGGGACCGGGGAGCTGTTTTTT
CDR3 protein: CASRDGLAGTGELFF

V gene: TRBV10-3
D gene: .
J gene: TRBJ2-7
clone size: .
CDR3 DNA: TGTGCCATCAGCGGTGGGACTTCGAGCTCCTACGAGCAGTACTTC
CDR3 protein: CAISGGTSSSYEQYF

V gene: TRBV10-3
D gene: .
J gene: TRBJ2-1
clone size: .
CDR3 DNA: TGTGCCATCAGTGGGGGGGGCAGGGAGCAGTTCTTC
CDR3 protein: CAISGGGREQFF

V gene: TRBV11-2
D gene: TRBD1
J gene: TRBJ1-2
clone size: .
CDR3 DNA: TGTGCCAGCAGCTTATCAAGGGGGCACCCTCGCTACACCTTC
CDR3 protein: CASSLSRGHPRYTF

V gene: TRBV4-1
D gene: .
J gene: TRBJ1-5
clone size: .
CDR3 DNA: TGCGCCAGCAGCCAAGAATTTATGGGGGGGACCGGGACGGCCCAGCATTTT
CDR3 protein: CASSQEFMGGTGTAQHF

V gene: TRBV4-1
D gene: .
J gene: TRBJ2-1
clone size: few
CDR3 DNA: TGCGCCAGCAGCCCACCTAGCATCTCCTACAATGAGCAGTTCTTC
CDR3 protein: CASSPPSISYNEQFF

V gene: TRBV2
D gene: TRBD1
J gene: TRBJ2-5
clone size: .
CDR3 DNA: TGTGCCAGCAGTCCGGGTCTTCCGGGACAGGTAACCCAGTACTTC
CDR3 protein: CASSPGLPGQVTQYF

V gene: TRBV9
D gene: TRBD2
J gene: TRBJ2-2
clone size: .
CDR3 DNA: TGTGCCAGCAGAGGAAGCGGGAGCAACACCGGGGAGCTGTTTTTT
CDR3 protein: CASRGSGSNTGELFF

V gene: TRBV21-1
D gene: .
J gene: TRBJ1-2
clone size: .
CDR3 DNA: TGTGCCAGCAGCAAAGTAGCAGGGGGAGTCTATGGCTACACCTTC
CDR3 protein: CASSKVAGGVYGYTF

V gene: TRBV10-3
D gene: TRBD2
J gene: TRBJ2-1
clone size: .
CDR3 DNA: TGTGCCATCAGTTCGGGACTAGCGGAATACAATGAGCAGTTCTTC
CDR3 protein: CAISSGLAEYNEQFF

V gene: TRBV27
D gene: .
J gene: TRBJ1-2
clone size: .
CDR3 DNA: TGTGCCAGCAGTCCCACGGGAGTGTATGGCTACACCTTC
CDR3 protein: CASSPTGVYGYTF

V gene: TRBV6-5
D gene: .
J gene: TRBJ1-4
clone size: once
CDR3 DNA: TGTGCCAGCAAGAGTAATGAAAAACTGTTTTTT
CDR3 protein: CASKSNEKLFF

V gene: TRBV5-1
D gene: .
J gene: TRBJ1-1
clone size: .
CDR3 DNA: TGCGCCAGCAGCTTCCGGTCCTCTCGAACGCACACTGAAGCTTTCTTT
CDR3 protein: CASSFRSSRTHTEAFF

V gene: TRBV15
D gene: .
J gene: TRBJ2-7
clone size: .
CDR3 DNA: TGTGCCACCAGCAGAGAAGGGGGGACCCCCTCTAGGGAGCAGTACTTC
CDR3 protein: CATSREGGTPSREQYF

V gene: TRBV28
D gene: TRBD2
J gene: TRBJ2-7
clone size: once
CDR3 DNA: TGTGCCAGCAGTCCCCTCCCGGGGGGGGGCGAGCAGTACTTC
CDR3 protein: CASSPLPGGGEQYF

V gene: TRBV5-1
D gene: .
J gene: TRBJ1-1
clone size: .
CDR3 DNA: TGCGCCAGCAGTAAGGGCTGGGGCACTGAAGCTTTCTTT
CDR3 protein: CASSKGWGTEAFF

V gene: TRBV5-6
D gene: .
J gene: TRBJ1-1
clone size: .
CDR3 DNA: TGTGCCAGCAGCCTTGAGGTCCGAGAGGAGACTGAAGCTTTCTTT
CDR3 protein: CASSLEVREETEAFF

V gene: TRBV30
D gene: .
J gene: TRBJ1-3
clone size: .
CDR3 DNA: TGTGCCTGGAGTGTACTACAGTCTGGAAACACCATATATTTT
CDR3 protein: CAWSVLQSGNTIYF

V gene: TRBV6-1
D gene: .
J gene: TRBJ2-7
clone size: .
CDR3 DNA: TGTGCCAGCAGGCCAGCTTGGAGCTCCTACGAGCAGTACTTC
CDR3 protein: CASRPAWSSYEQYF

V gene: TRBV18
D gene: .
J gene: TRBJ2-3
clone size: .
CDR3 DNA: TGTGCCAGCTCGTCAACAGGGAAGCGCGGGAGTAACGCAGATACGCAGTATTTT
CDR3 protein: CASSSTGKRGSNADTQYF

V gene: TRBV9
D gene: .
J gene: TRBJ2-3
clone size: .
CDR3 DNA: TGTGCCAGCACGAGGGCCTTATACACAGATACGCAGTATTTT
CDR3 protein: CASTRALYTDTQYF

V gene: TRBV7-2
D gene: TRBD1
J gene: TRBJ1-5
clone size: .
CDR3 DNA: TGTGCCAGCAGCTTAATCCTGTTGGCAGGGGGCCAGCCCCAGCATTTT
CDR3 protein: CASSLILLAGGQPQHF

V gene: TRBV5-6
D gene: TRBD1
J gene: TRBJ2-1
clone size: .
CDR3 DNA: TGTGCCAGCTCCCGGGACAGGGGTAATGAGCAGTTCTTC
CDR3 protein: CASSRDRGNEQFF

V gene: TRBV7-8
D gene: .
J gene: TRBJ2-1
clone size: .
CDR3 DNA: TGTGCCAGCAGCTTAGTGGGCAACGTCAGAGGGAATGAGCAGTTCTTC
CDR3 protein: CASSLVGNVRGNEQFF

V gene: TRBV2
D gene: TRBD2
J gene: TRBJ2-1
clone size: .
CDR3 DNA: TGTGCCAGCAGTGAGAAGGCAACGAGCGGGAGCTCCTACAATGAGCAGTTCTTC
CDR3 protein: CASSEKATSGSSYNEQFF

V gene: TRBV11-2
D gene: TRBD1
J gene: TRBJ1-4
clone size: few
CDR3 DNA: TGTGCCAGCGCCCGGACAGGTTGGAATGAAAAACTGTTTTTT
CDR3 protein: CASARTGWNEKLFF

V gene: TRBV27
D gene: .
J gene: TRBJ2-7
clone size: once
CDR3 DNA: TGTGCCAGCACCCTAACGAGGGACTCCCACTACGAGCAGTACTTC
CDR3 protein: CASTLTRDSHYEQYF

V gene: TRBV28
D gene: .
J gene: TRBJ2-7
clone size: .
CDR3 DNA: TGTGCCAGCAGTGTACTGTCGCCGGGCCCCTACGAGCAGTACTTC
CDR3 protein: CASSVLSPGPYEQYF

V gene: TRBV19
D gene: .
J gene: TRBJ1-3
clone size: .
CDR3 DNA: TGTGCCAGTAGTCCTTTAGAGTCTTGGTCTGGAAACACCATATATTTT
CDR3 protein: CASSPLESWSGNTIYF

V gene: TRBV27
D gene: .
J gene: TRBJ2-1
clone size: .
CDR3 DNA: TGTGCCAGTGCGCCCCGGGAGAACTCCTACAATGAGCAGTTCTTC
CDR3 protein: CASAPRENSYNEQFF

V gene: TRBV6-6
D gene: .
J gene: TRBJ1-4
clone size: .
CDR3 DNA: TGTGCCAGCAGTTACGGGGGTTCTAATGAAAAACTGTTTTTT
CDR3 protein: CASSYGGSNEKLFF

V gene: TRBV5-5
D gene: TRBD1
J gene: TRBJ2-2
clone size: .
CDR3 DNA: TGTGCCAGCAGCTTCGACACTGACAGGGCACGCACCGGGGAGCTGTTTTTT
CDR3 protein: CASSFDTDRARTGELFF

V gene: TRBV5-1
D gene: .
J gene: TRBJ2-1
clone size: .
CDR3 DNA: TGCGCCAGCAGCTTGGAAAATGGGCAGCAGTTCTTC
CDR3 protein: CASSLENGQQFF

V gene: TRBV7-3
D gene: .
J gene: TRBJ2-1
clone size: .
CDR3 DNA: TGTGCCAGCAGCGCCAGCGGTGGATCCTACAATGAGCAGTTCTTC
CDR3 protein: CASSASGGSYNEQFF

V gene: TRBV18
D gene: TRBD1
J gene: TRBJ2-7
clone size: .
CDR3 DNA: TGTGCCAGCTCCCCGCCGGGACAGACCTACGAGCAGTACTTC
CDR3 protein: CASSPPGQTYEQYF

V gene: TRBV7-9
D gene: .
J gene: TRBJ2-1
clone size: .
CDR3 DNA: TGTGCCAGCAGCTTAGCGCCACTTCGCTCCTACAATGAGCAGTTCTTC
CDR3 protein: CASSLAPLRSYNEQFF

V gene: TRBV29-1
D gene: TRBD2
J gene: TRBJ2-1
clone size: .
CDR3 DNA: TGCAGCGTTGATGGTAGCGGGTTTCTCTACAATGAGCAGTTCTTC
CDR3 protein: CSVDGSGFLYNEQFF

V gene: TRBV29-1
D gene: TRBD1
J gene: TRBJ2-5
clone size: .
CDR3 DNA: TGCAGCGTCGCTCGGCCCCGGGACAGCGAGACCCAGTACTTC
CDR3 protein: CSVARPRDSETQYF

V gene: TRBV28
D gene: .
J gene: TRBJ1-1
clone size: .
CDR3 DNA: TGTGCCACCAGGGTCCGTGGGACTGAAGCTTTCTTT
CDR3 protein: CATRVRGTEAFF

V gene: TRBV19
D gene: TRBD1
J gene: TRBJ1-1
clone size: .
CDR3 DNA: TGTGCCAGCGTGCCCGGCAGCAACAGGGGGTTGAACACTGAAGCTTTCTTT
CDR3 protein: CASVPGSNRGLNTEAFF

V gene: TRBV9
D gene: .
J gene: TRBJ1-2
clone size: .
CDR3 DNA: TGTGCCAGCAGCCCCCCCGCACCCAACTATGGCTACACCTTC
CDR3 protein: CASSPPAPNYGYTF

V gene: TRBV27
D gene: .
J gene: TRBJ2-1
clone size: .
CDR3 DNA: TGTGCCACATTAATATATCCGGTCTGGGCATACAATGAGCAGTTCTTC
CDR3 protein: CATLIYPVWAYNEQFF

V gene: TRBV7-3
D gene: TRBD2
J gene: TRBJ2-1
clone size: .
CDR3 DNA: TGTGCCAGCAGCCTACTAGCGGGCATGGGCAATGAGCAGTTCTTC
CDR3 protein: CASSLLAGMGNEQFF

V gene: TRBV29-1
D gene: .
J gene: TRBJ2-7
clone size: .
CDR3 DNA: TGCAGCGTTGAAATTGGATCCAGGATCCAGGACGAGCAGTACTTC
CDR3 protein: CSVEIGSRIQDEQYF

V gene: TRBV6-5
D gene: .
J gene: TRBJ2-5
clone size: few
CDR3 DNA: TGTGCCAGCACTAGCCGGGGGGAGACCCAGTACTTC
CDR3 protein: CASTSRGETQYF

V gene: TRBV6-5
D gene: .
J gene: TRBJ1-2
clone size: .
CDR3 DNA: TGTGCCAGCAGTTACTCGATCAGGGCCTATGGCTACACCTTC
CDR3 protein: CASSYSIRAYGYTF

V gene: TRBV6-5
D gene: .
J gene: TRBJ2-1
clone size: .
CDR3 DNA: TGTGCCAGCAGTCTTGGGCTAGCTTCTTACAATGAGCAGTTCTTC
CDR3 protein: CASSLGLASYNEQFF

V gene: TRBV19
D gene: TRBD2
J gene: TRBJ2-3
clone size: once
CDR3 DNA: TGTGCCAGTAGTCGATCGGGAGGGCCCACTTCAGATACGCAGTATTTT
CDR3 protein: CASSRSGGPTSDTQYF